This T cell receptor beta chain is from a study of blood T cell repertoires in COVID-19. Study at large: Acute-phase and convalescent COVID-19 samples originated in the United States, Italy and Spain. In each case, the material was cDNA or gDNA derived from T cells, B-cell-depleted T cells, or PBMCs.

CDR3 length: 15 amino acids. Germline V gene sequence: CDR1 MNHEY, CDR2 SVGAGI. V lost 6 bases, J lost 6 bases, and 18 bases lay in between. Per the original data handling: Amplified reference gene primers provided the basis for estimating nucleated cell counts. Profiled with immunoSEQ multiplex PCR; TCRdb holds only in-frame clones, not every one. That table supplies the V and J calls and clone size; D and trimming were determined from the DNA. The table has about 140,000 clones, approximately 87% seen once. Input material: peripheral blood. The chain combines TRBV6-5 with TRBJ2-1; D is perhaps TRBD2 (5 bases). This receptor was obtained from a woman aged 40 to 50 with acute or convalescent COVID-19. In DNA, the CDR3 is TGTGCCAGCAGCCCCGGGATTTTACACACCAATGAGCAGTTCTTC. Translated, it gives CASSPGILHTNEQFF.